This T cell receptor (beta chain) was sequenced for a study of post-analysis software for immune sequencing data. The study, taken as a whole, reports: Higher frequency in patients than in controls was seen for about five TRBV segments, with TRBV5-6, TRBV5-1 and TRBV20-1 among them.

This clonotype was counted between two and nine times. The antigen is unknown. The ends lost 8 bases at V and 7 bases at J; junction bases unmatched: 9. The CDR3 consists of 13 residues. Looked up from germline, CDR1 is ENHRY and CDR2 is SYGVKD. Presence of unique molecular identifiers characterized the TCR beta cDNA libraries. TCRdb reprocessed the PCR reads with MiXCR, giving one entry per CDR3 protein. The sample lists 750,000 to 950,000 distinct CDR3 sequences, under 70% seen once, with around 4.5% in the top ten. The TCR sequence derives from a girl aged 10-17 years with multiple sclerosis. The chain is built from TRBV10-3 and TRBJ1-2, with 8 bases aligning to TRBD1. The specimen sequenced was blood. The CDR3 DNA reads as TGTGCCATCGAGGGACAGGCCGGTGTTGGCTACACCTTC. Protein sequence: CAIEGQAGVGYTF.